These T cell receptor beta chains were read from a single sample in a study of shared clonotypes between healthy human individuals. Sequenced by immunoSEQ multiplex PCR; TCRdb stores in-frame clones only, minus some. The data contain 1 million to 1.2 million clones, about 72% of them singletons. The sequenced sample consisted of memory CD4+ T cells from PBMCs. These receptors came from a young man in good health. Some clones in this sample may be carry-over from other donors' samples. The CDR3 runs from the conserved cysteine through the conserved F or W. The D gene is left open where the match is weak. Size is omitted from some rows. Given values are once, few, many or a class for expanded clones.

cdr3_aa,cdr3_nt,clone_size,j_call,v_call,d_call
CASSVSTDTQYF,TGTGCCAGCAGCGTTAGCACAGATACGCAGTATTTT,.,TRBJ2-3,TRBV7-9,.
CASSSYYLPSTDTQYF,TGTGCCAGCAGTTCATATTACCTGCCTAGCACAGATACGCAGTATTTT,.,TRBJ2-3,TRBV5-6,.
CTSSTHRDRGSSETQYF,TGCACCAGCAGCACCCATCGAGACAGGGGGTCCTCGGAGACCCAGTACTTC,once,TRBJ2-5,TRBV1,.
CASRGGGTAAGELFF,TGTGCCAGCAGAGGGGGGGGGACGGCCGCCGGGGAGCTGTTTTTT,.,TRBJ2-2,TRBV11-3,.
CASSLAGTGGETQYF,TGTGCCAGCAGCCTCGCCGGGACAGGAGGAGAGACCCAGTACTTC,.,TRBJ2-5,TRBV5-5,TRBD1
CASSNWGGRSLQGGYTF,TGTGCCAGCAGCAATTGGGGGGGACGGTCACTCCAGGGAGGCTACACCTTC,.,TRBJ1-2,TRBV21-1,.
CASSRIQQNQETQYF,TGTGCCAGCTCTCGGATACAGCAAAACCAAGAGACCCAGTACTTC,.,TRBJ2-5,TRBV18,.
CSVGRGYEQYF,TGCAGCGTTGGAAGGGGCTACGAGCAGTACTTC,.,TRBJ2-7,TRBV29-1,.
CASSFMGRNEKLFF,TGCGCCAGCAGCTTTATGGGGCGGAATGAAAAACTGTTTTTT,.,TRBJ1-4,TRBV5-1,.
CASSLQRTGTGELFF,TGTGCCAGCAGCCTACAAAGGACAGGGACCGGGGAGCTGTTTTTT,many,TRBJ2-2,TRBV7-9,TRBD1
CASSFGQTTDTQYF,TGTGCCAGCAGCTTCGGGCAGACCACAGATACGCAGTATTTT,.,TRBJ2-3,TRBV7-9,.
CASSEDGRVRFSSPLHF,TGTGCCAGCAGTGAAGATGGGAGGGTACGGTTTTCGTCACCCCTCCACTTT,once,TRBJ1-6,TRBV6-1,.
CASSPSDGQTNEKLFF,TGTGCCAGCTCACCAAGCGACGGACAGACTAATGAAAAACTGTTTTTT,once,TRBJ1-4,TRBV18,.
CATRTSGTNEQFF,TGTGCCACCCGGACTAGCGGGACCAATGAGCAGTTCTTC,.,TRBJ2-1,TRBV10-3,TRBD2
CASRTSGENQPQHF,TGTGCCAGCAGGACATCGGGGGAGAATCAGCCCCAGCATTTT,.,TRBJ1-5,TRBV28,.